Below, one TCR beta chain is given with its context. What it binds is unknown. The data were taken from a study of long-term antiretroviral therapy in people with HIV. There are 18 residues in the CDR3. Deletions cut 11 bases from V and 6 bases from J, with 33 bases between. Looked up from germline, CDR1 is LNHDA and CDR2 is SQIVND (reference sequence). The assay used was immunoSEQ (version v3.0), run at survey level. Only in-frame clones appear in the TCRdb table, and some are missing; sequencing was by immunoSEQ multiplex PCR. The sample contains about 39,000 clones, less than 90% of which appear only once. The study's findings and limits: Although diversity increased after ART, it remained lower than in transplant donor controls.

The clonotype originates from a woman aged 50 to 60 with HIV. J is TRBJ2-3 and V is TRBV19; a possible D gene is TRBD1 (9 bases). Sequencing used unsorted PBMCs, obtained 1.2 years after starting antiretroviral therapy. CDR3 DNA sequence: TGTGCCCTTTTTCGGGACAGGGTAACGGGGGGGCCATTGGATACGCAGTATTTT. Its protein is CALFRDRVTGGPLDTQYF.